Listed below are T cell receptor beta chains from one sample, sequenced in a study of identical twins. TCRdb re-analysed the 5' RACE reads in MiXCR, keeping a single row per CDR3 protein. The table includes 690,000 or so distinct CDR3 sequences, less than 10% detected once. This sample also belongs to another study, concerning yellow fever vaccine responses in identical twins.

Sequenced input: PBMCs. These TCRs come from a woman under 30 in good health. CDR3s include the opening cysteine and the closing phenylalanine or tryptophan. D genes are given only for firm matches. Only part of the rows carry a size: once, few, many, or a class if the clone is expanded.

cdr3_length j_call d_call clone_size v_call cdr3_nt cdr3_aa
14 TRBJ2-7 NA NA TRBV10-3 TGTGCCATCAGCGCCCAATCAGGCTCCTACGAGCAGTACTTC CAISAQSGSYEQYF
14 TRBJ2-7 TRBD1 few TRBV20-1 TGCAGTGGGGAGCCGGGACAGGGTAAACTCGAGCAGTACTTC CSGEPGQGKLEQYF
15 TRBJ2-1 TRBD2 NA TRBV20-1 TGCAGTGCTAGAGATAAGCGGGAGGCCTACAATGAGCAGTTCTTC CSARDKREAYNEQFF
14 TRBJ2-2 NA few TRBV4-3 TGCGCCAGCAGCCAAGCTTCAGGCACCGGGGAGCTGTTTTTT CASSQASGTGELFF
13 TRBJ1-1 NA few TRBV6-6 TGTGCCAGCAGCCGGGGGGCGCAGACTGAAGCTTTCTTT CASSRGAQTEAFF
14 TRBJ2-5 NA few TRBV27 TGTGCCAGCAGTTTAGCCAACACGCTCGAGACCCAGTACTTC CASSLANTLETQYF
18 TRBJ2-7 NA many TRBV4-3 TGCGCCAGCAGCCAAGATTGGGGTATGGGGGAATTCTCCTACGAGCAGTACTTC CASSQDWGMGEFSYEQYF
13 TRBJ1-1 NA few TRBV5-1 TGCGCCAGCAGGGAGACTGGGGGAAGTGAAGCTTTCTTT CASRETGGSEAFF
17 TRBJ2-7 TRBD2 NA TRBV27 TGTGCCAGCAGTTCGACCCTTGGGGGGGTCCGACTCTACGAGCAGTACTTC CASSSTLGGVRLYEQYF
15 TRBJ2-1 TRBD2 many TRBV12-3/TRBV12-4 TGTGCCAGCAGCCGGGGGTTGTTAGCGGGAGCGGAGCAGTTCTTC CASSRGLLAGAEQFF
19 TRBJ1-5 TRBD1 few TRBV28 TGTGCCAGCAGTTTTAGTAGTTCGGGGACAGGGGCAAGCAATCAGCCCCAGCATTTT CASSFSSSGTGASNQPQHF
15 TRBJ1-6 NA many TRBV12-3/TRBV12-4 TGTGCCAGCAGTTTGGGCAGTCCATATAATTCACCCCTCCACTTT CASSLGSPYNSPLHF
18 TRBJ2-3 NA NA TRBV4-3 TGCGCCAGCAGCCTTCGGGGGCCCCCATTACGGAACACAGATACGCAGTATTTT CASSLRGPPLRNTDTQYF
16 TRBJ2-1 NA many TRBV12-3/TRBV12-4 TGTGCCAGCACTCTCGAGATAGGGCCGTCCTACAATGAGCAGTTCTTC CASTLEIGPSYNEQFF
14 TRBJ2-3 NA NA TRBV5-1 TGCGCCAGCAGCTTGAGTCACAGCACAGATACGCAGTATTTT CASSLSHSTDTQYF
16 TRBJ1-2 TRBD1 few TRBV18 TGTGCCAGCTCACCTGTGTACAGGGGCGAGAGTGGAGGCTACACCTTC CASSPVYRGESGGYTF
16 TRBJ2-7 TRBD2 few TRBV4-1 TGCGCCAGCAGCCAAGATTGGGGTAGCGGGAGGCGTGGGCAGTACTTC CASSQDWGSGRRGQYF
15 TRBJ2-2 NA few TRBV7-7 TGTGCTAGCAGCCCGGAAGATGTAAACACCGGGGAGCTGTTTTTT CASSPEDVNTGELFF
18 TRBJ2-6 NA few TRBV7-6 TGTGCCAGCGGGACCCCGGGACCGAAGGACTCTGGGGCCAACGTCCTGACTTTC CASGTPGPKDSGANVLTF
13 TRBJ2-1 NA NA TRBV7-6 TGTGCCAGCAGCCCCACAGGAACCAATGAGCAGTTCTTC CASSPTGTNEQFF
15 TRBJ2-3 TRBD2 many TRBV5-1 TGCGCCAGCAGCTTGGCGACGGGGGGGCAAGATACGCAGTATTTT CASSLATGGQDTQYF
17 TRBJ2-7 TRBD1 NA TRBV27 TGTGCCAGCAGTAAACCGCGCCGGGACAGGGACCCTCACGAGCAGTACTTC CASSKPRRDRDPHEQYF
13 TRBJ2-5 NA many TRBV20-1 TGCAGTGCTGGAGATCTAAGAACCGAGACCCAGTACTTC CSAGDLRTETQYF
17 TRBJ2-6 NA NA TRBV11-2 TGTGCCAGCAGCTTACTCCAACAGGGCTCTGGGGCCAACGTCCTGACTTTC CASSLLQQGSGANVLTF
15 TRBJ2-7 NA NA TRBV6-2/TRBV6-3 TGTGCCAGCAGTTACACCGCGCAGGGTAGATACGAGCAGTACTTC CASSYTAQGRYEQYF
14 TRBJ2-1 TRBD1 few TRBV20-1 TGCAGTGCTAGAGCTAGGACAGGGGGCGATGAGCAGTTCTTC CSARARTGGDEQFF
13 TRBJ2-1 TRBD2 NA TRBV7-9 TGTGCCACGAACCGGGACTATCACAATGACCAGTTCTTC CATNRDYHNDQFF
16 TRBJ2-1 NA many TRBV20-1 TGCAGTGCTAGAGATCTTAGTGCCGTTTCCTACAATGAGCAGTTCTTC CSARDLSAVSYNEQFF
17 TRBJ2-2 TRBD2 many TRBV12-3/TRBV12-4 TGTGCCAGCAGACCCCTTGGGGGGGGGACGAATTACGGGGAGCTGTTTTTT CASRPLGGGTNYGELFF
14 TRBJ2-4 TRBD1 NA TRBV29-1 TGCAGCGGGGCGGACAGGGGTGCCAAAAACATTCAGTACTTC CSGADRGAKNIQYF
12 TRBJ2-7 TRBD1 few TRBV19 TGTGCCAGTAGTCACGGACAGGACGAGCAGTACTTC CASSHGQDEQYF
14 TRBJ2-2 NA many TRBV6-5 TGTGCCAGCAGTTCAGGGGGGGGCACCGGGGAGCTGTTTTTT CASSSGGGTGELFF
14 TRBJ2-2 TRBD1 NA TRBV12-3/TRBV12-4 TGTGCCAGCACTCCGGGACAGGGTGTCGGGGAGCTGTTTTTT CASTPGQGVGELFF
14 TRBJ2-7 TRBD2 few TRBV20-1 TGCAGTGCCCTACCCTTGCGGGAGGGAGGGGAGCAGTACTTC CSALPLREGGEQYF
13 TRBJ1-6 NA few TRBV7-3 TGTGCCAGCAGCTTAACTCGGAATTCACCCCTCCACTTT CASSLTRNSPLHF
16 TRBJ2-2 NA NA TRBV30 TGTGCCTGGAGTGTACGAATGCCCAGAACCCCCGGGGAGCTGTTTTTT CAWSVRMPRTPGELFF
12 TRBJ1-6 NA few TRBV28 TGTGCCAGCAGTTTTATAGGGTTACCCCTCCACTTT CASSFIGLPLHF